Below, 27 T cell receptor beta chains from the same sample are listed, as sequenced in a study of T cell changes during pregnancy in multiple sclerosis. Data came from immunoSEQ multiplex PCR; TCRdb stores just in-frame clones and leaves some out. In the table there are some 80,000 clones, about 93% of which are singletons. The starting material was peripheral blood, obtained in the first trimester of pregnancy. These receptors all come from a female donor with multiple sclerosis, enrolled in a pregnancy study.

This clone was seen just once. The rearrangement joins TRBV6-1 to TRBJ2-7; 11 nucleotides line up with TRBD2. V gave up 6 bases and J gave up 6 bases; unmatched junction bases: 10. This CDR3 has 15 residues. Germline V lookup: CDR1 MNHNS, CDR2 SASEGT. The chain's CDR3 is CASRRLAGGAVEQYF. CDR3 bases: TGTGCCAGCAGGAGATTAGCGGGGGGGGCGGTCGAGCAGTACTTC.

The chain links TRBV13 to TRBJ2-7; 9 positions match TRBD2. Germline CDR1 reads PRHDT; CDR2 reads FYEKMQ (reference sequence). The CDR3 runs 15 residues. Trimming removed 5 bases from V and 4 bases from J; junction bases left unmatched: 9. CDR3 DNA: TGTGCCAGCAGCGCGGGACTAGCAGTCAATTACGAGCAGTACTTC. Its protein is CASSAGLAVNYEQYF.

In its sample, this clone was seen once. The rearrangement uses TRBV27 and TRBJ2-7, with 12 bases identical to TRBD1. The CDR3 is 14 residues long. The V gene end was trimmed by 5 bases and the J gene end by 7 bases; junction bases not matched to a gene: 6. CDR1 is MNHEY and CDR2 is SMNVEV in the germline V gene (reference sequence). CDR3 in DNA: TGTGCCAGCAGTCTGGGACAGGGGGCGCCTGAGCAGTACTTC. As protein: CASSLGQGAPEQYF.

This sequence joins TRBV9 and TRBJ2-1; 10 nucleotides agree with TRBD2. The CDR3 sequence is 14 residues long. CDR1 and CDR2 from the germline V gene are SGDLS and YYNGEE. The junction had 5 bases not matched to a gene; V was cut back by 4 bases and J by 7 bases. CDR3 sequence reads: CASSPLAGANEQFF. As DNA, the CDR3 is TGTGCCAGCAGCCCTCTAGCGGGAGCTAATGAGCAGTTCTTC.

This clone has just a few counts. The chain couples TRBV7-9 to TRBJ1-2; 8 positions agree with TRBD1. Germline V gives CDR1 SEHNR, CDR2 FQNEAQ (reference sequence). The CDR3 covers 13 residues. Trimming took 4 bases from V and 6 from J; bases not matched to a gene: 4. CDR3 DNA: TGTGCCAGCAGCTCCAGACAGGGGAATGGCTACACCTTC. It translates to CASSSRQGNGYTF.

V is TRBV18 and J is TRBJ2-5, with TRBD1 matching over 9 bases. Losses at the gene ends were 4 bases for V and 0 bases for J; bases not matched to a gene: 12. Per the germline V gene, CDR1 is KGHSH and CDR2 is LQKENI. This CDR3 region has 18 residues. CDR3 DNA: TGTGCCAGCTCACTAAAATCTGCCGGGACAGGGAACCAAGAGACCCAGTACTTC. It yields the protein CASSLKSAGTGNQETQYF.

The gene calls are TRBV6-6 and TRBJ2-1; 11 nucleotides agree with TRBD2. CDR1 is MNHNY, CDR2 SVGAGI, per germline (reference sequence). The V segment lost 5 bases and the J segment 9 bases; nucleotides outside the gene matches: 6. There are 14 residues in the CDR3. CDR3 region: CASSRLAGQAEQFF. Written as DNA, the CDR3 is TGTGCCAGCAGTCGACTAGCGGGGCAGGCTGAGCAGTTCTTC.

V gene TRBV7-9 combines with J gene TRBJ2-5, with D maybe TRBD1 (6 bases). The J call may be incorrect, as the DNA end agrees better with TRBJ2-7. CDR3 length equals 13 residues. Germline assignment: CDR1 SEHNR and CDR2 FQNEAQ (reference sequence). CDR3 in DNA: TGTGCCAGCAGCCCCGGACAGACCTACGAGCAGTACTTC. Its protein product is CASSPGQTYEQYF.

This clone was found once. CDR3 residues: CASSSGQYNEKLFF. DNA of the CDR3: TGTGCCAGCAGCAGCGGACAGTATAATGAAAAACTGTTTTTT. The chain has TRBV11-1 and TRBJ1-4, with a tentative D call TRBD1 (6 bases). The CDR3 runs to 14 residues. Germline V lookup: CDR1 SGHAT, CDR2 FQDESV (reference sequence). The V gene lost 5 bases and the J gene lost 4 bases, with 11 bases spanning the gap.

The chain joins TRBV5-1 to TRBJ2-3; the match to TRBD2 covers 11 bases. The ends lost 3 bases at V and 5 bases at J; junction bases unmatched: 11. The CDR3 consists of 17 residues. The V gene's germline CDR1 is SGHRS and CDR2 YFSETQ. The CDR3 nucleotides are TGCGCCAGCAGCTCCCAGACTAGCGGGGCTATAGGAGATACGCAGTATTTT. It encodes CASSSQTSGAIGDTQYF.

This chain connects TRBV10-2 to TRBJ2-3; 9 bases line up with TRBD2. The CDR3 length is 15 residues. The germline V gene has CDR1 WSHSY and CDR2 SAAADI. V shed 6 bases and J 7 bases; nucleotides not matched to a gene: 11. The CDR3 DNA follows: TGCGCCAGCAGGGGGGAGGGGCTAGCGGGAAATACGCAGTATTTT. It specifies CASRGEGLAGNTQYF.

The gene calls are TRBV27 and TRBJ2-3, with TRBD2 identical over 8 bases. The CDR3 spans 16 residues. Germline trimming cut 5 bases from V and 4 bases from J; bases unmatched to any gene: 11. From germline, CDR1 is MNHEY and CDR2 SMNVEV (reference sequence). The CDR3 nucleotides are TGTGCCAGCAGTGCCCCAGGGAGCGGGGGATCAGATACGCAGTATTTT. It specifies CASSAPGSGGSDTQYF.

The gene calls are TRBV7-3 and TRBJ2-7, with D tentatively TRBD1 (5 bases). The V end lost 2 bases, the J end lost 2 bases, and 13 bases lay between the germline ends. Germline values: CDR1 SGHTA, CDR2 FQGTGA. This CDR3 has 15 residues. The CDR3, as DNA: TGTGCCAGCAGCTTATTAGGGGCACCCGCCTACGAGCAGTACTTC. Protein product: CASSLLGAPAYEQYF.

This chain joins TRBV9 and TRBJ2-1; a weak D match, TRBD2 (5 bases). V gave up 2 bases and J gave up 3 bases, with 12 bases separating them. Germline assignment: CDR1 SGDLS and CDR2 YYNGEE. The CDR3 totals 15 residues. Written as DNA, the CDR3 is TGTGCCAGCAGCGTCCGGGGTCGTCTCTACAATGAGCAGTTCTTC. Translated: CASSVRGRLYNEQFF.

The rearrangement uses TRBV4-1 and TRBJ2-7; TRBD1 matches at 9 bases. There are 15 residues in the CDR3. The germline gives CDR1 MGHRA, CDR2 YSYEKL. The J segment lost 5 bases and the V segment lost 4 bases, leaving 9 bases of the junction unmatched. The CDR3 DNA sequence: TGCGCCAGCAGCCCCCGGGGACAGGGTGCCCACGAGCAGTACTTC. Translation: CASSPRGQGAHEQYF.

The rearrangement uses TRBV29-1 and TRBJ2-7; possibly TRBD1 for D (6 bases). Trimming stripped 6 bases from V and 1 base from J, with 10 bases between. CDR1 is SQVTM and CDR2 is ANQGSEA in the germline V gene. The CDR3 consists of 12 residues. CDR3 DNA sequence: TGCAGCGTCCAAGGACAGTCCTACGAGCAGTACTTC. Its protein product is CSVQGQSYEQYF.

In DNA form, the CDR3 reads TGTGCCAGCTCACCAGCGGGAGCTGGGGAGACCCAGTACTTC. Amino acid sequence: CASSPAGAGETQYF. The chain has TRBV18 and TRBJ2-5; TRBD2 matches at 7 bases. CDR1 and CDR2 (germline): KGHSH, LQKENI. V lost 2 bases to trimming and J lost 5 bases; unmatched junction nucleotides: 5. This CDR3 comprises 14 residues. Using reference TRBV18 and TRBJ2-5 for the parts outside the CDR3, the full variable domain is NAGVMQNPRHLVRRRGQEARLRCSPMKGHSHVYWYRQLPEEGLKFMVYLQKENIIDESGMPKERFSAEFPKEGPSILRIQQVVRGDSAAYFCASSPAGAGETQYFGPGTRLLVL.

V is TRBV19 and J is TRBJ1-5; 8 positions agree with TRBD1. The V gene's germline CDR1 is LNHDA and CDR2 SQIVND (reference sequence). There are 17 residues in the CDR3. The J segment lost 4 bases and the V segment lost 8 bases, leaving 16 bases of the junction unmatched. CDR3 protein: CASGDRGGRIWNQPQHF. Written as DNA, the CDR3 is TGTGCCAGTGGCGACAGGGGAGGACGTATTTGGAATCAGCCCCAGCATTTT. Looking up the rest from reference TRBV19 and TRBJ1-5 gives the full variable domain: DGGITQSPKYLFRKEGQNVTLSCEQNLNHDAMYWYRQDPGQGLRLIYYSQIVNDFQKGDIAEGYSVSREKKESFPLTVTSAQKNPTAFYLCASGDRGGRIWNQPQHFGDGTRLSIL.

The genes are TRBV5-4 and TRBJ2-1, with TRBD1 matching over 10 bases. Germline trimming cut 3 bases from V and 7 bases from J; bases unmatched to any gene: 10. Germline assignment: CDR1 SGHNT and CDR2 YYREEE (reference sequence). The CDR3 contains 16 residues. The CDR3 DNA reads as TGTGCCAGCAGCTCTCCCCAGGACAGGGGGTTTAATGAGCAGTTCTTC. The encoded protein is CASSSPQDRGFNEQFF.

The CDR3 protein is CASSPGRTGGVGYTF. DNA for the CDR3: TGTGCCAGCTCACCTGGGAGGACAGGGGGCGTTGGCTACACCTTC. The chain uses TRBV18 and TRBJ1-2; 11 nucleotides align to TRBD1. Germline assignment: CDR1 KGHSH and CDR2 LQKENI. The CDR3 extends over 15 amino acids. With V trimmed by 3 bases and J by 7 bases, 7 bases remained unmatched.

This chain joins TRBV28 and TRBJ2-6, with D hard to call. V was clipped by 3 bases and J by 0 bases, with 6 bases between them. The CDR3 spans 15 residues. From germline, CDR1 is MDHEN and CDR2 SYDVKM. CDR3 nucleotide sequence: TGTGCCAGCAGTTTGCCGAGCTCTGGGGCCAACGTCCTGACTTTC. Translation gives CASSLPSSGANVLTF. The full variable domain, its missing parts supplied by reference TRBV28 and TRBJ2-6, is DVKVTQSSRYLVKRTGEKVFLECVQDMDHENMFWYRQDPGLGLRLIYFSYDVKMKEKGDIPEGYSVSREKKERFSLILESASTNQTSMYLCASSLPSSGANVLTFGAGSRLTVL.

This clone was seen a handful of times. This chain uses TRBV25-1 with TRBJ1-2; 8 bases fit TRBD1. The CDR3 is 15 residues long. The V and J ends lost 3 bases and 4 bases, in that order; junction bases with no gene match: 7. Germline lookup yields CDR1 MGHDK and CDR2 SYGVNS. CDR3 bases: TGTGCCAGCAGTGAGTTTGCGGGACAGGTCTATGGCTACACCTTC. Its translation: CASSEFAGQVYGYTF.

The V gene is TRBV27, the J gene TRBJ1-5; 8 nucleotides agree with TRBD1. V gave up 2 bases and J gave up 0 bases; unmatched junction bases: 9. Germline-derived CDR1 and CDR2 are MNHEY and SMNVEV (reference sequence). The CDR3 contains 18 residues. CDR3: CASSLIGPGGASNQPQHF. DNA for the CDR3: TGTGCCAGCAGTTTAATCGGCCCAGGGGGCGCTAGCAATCAGCCCCAGCATTTT.

The chain uses TRBV7-8 and TRBJ2-3, with D perhaps matching TRBD2 (6 bases). Trimming removed 1 base from V and 1 base from J, with 9 bases in between. The CDR3 has 15 residues. CDR1 is SGHVS and CDR2 is FQNEAQ in the germline V gene. CDR3 nucleotide sequence: TGTGCCAGCAGCTTAGGGCTAGCGCGCACAGATACGCAGTATTTT. This sequence encodes CASSLGLARTDTQYF.

The gene calls are TRBV7-9 and TRBJ2-5, with 8 bases identical to TRBD2. There are 16 residues in the CDR3. Unmatched junction bases numbered 15, after V lost 2 bases and J lost 10 bases. CDR1 and CDR2 (germline): SEHNR, FQNEAQ (reference sequence). This CDR3 is CASSLSTSGARVSQYF. As DNA, the CDR3 is TGTGCCAGCAGCTTATCAACTAGCGGTGCGAGGGTGAGCCAGTACTTC.

Written as DNA, the CDR3 is TGTGCCAGCAGAGATTCCGGGACAGGGAGCCAAGAGACCCAGTACTTC. Protein: CASRDSGTGSQETQYF. V is TRBV6-6 and J is TRBJ2-5; 9 bases are shared with TRBD1. J lost 1 base, V lost 6 bases, and 9 bases had no gene match. CDR1 is MNHNY, CDR2 SVGAGI, per germline (reference sequence). The CDR3 is 16 residues long.

This clone has a handful of counts. The chain couples TRBV2 to TRBJ2-1, with 8 bases identical to TRBD2. After removal of 6 bases from V and 8 bases from J, the junction contained 12 bases not matched to a gene. This CDR3 is 15 amino acids long. Germline assignment: CDR1 SNHLY and CDR2 FYNNEI. The CDR3 sequence: CASRRPGLDRYEQFF. The CDR3 DNA follows: TGTGCCAGCAGACGACCGGGACTAGATCGCTATGAGCAGTTCTTC.